This is a list of T cell receptor beta chains from one sample in a study of T cells in Graves' hyperthyroidism and ophthalmopathy. TCRdb independently ran MiXCR on the multiplex PCR reads; one entry per CDR3 protein. This table holds around 600,000 distinct CDR3 sequences, around 14% found once. The material sequenced was blood. The receptors originated from a woman aged 18 to 35 with Graves' ophthalmopathy. Both conserved end residues are part of each CDR3. Each record gives: clone size, D gene, J gene, V gene, CDR3 length, CDR3 protein, CDR3 DNA. A D gene is named only where the DNA matches it firmly. Size tells how often a clone was seen (once, few, many) or the class of an expanded clone, and some rows leave it out.

abundance: many
d_gene: TRBD1
j_gene: TRBJ2-2
v_gene: TRBV2
len: 16
CDR3aa: CASSENIQGAAGELFF
CDR3nt: TGTGCCAGCAGTGAGAACATCCAGGGGGCCGCCGGGGAGCTGTTTTTT

abundance: many
d_gene: NA
j_gene: TRBJ2-7
v_gene: TRBV30
len: 12
CDR3aa: CAWTRGGYEQYF
CDR3nt: TGTGCCTGGACCAGGGGTGGGTACGAGCAGTACTTC

abundance: NA
d_gene: NA
j_gene: TRBJ2-6
v_gene: TRBV27
len: 13
CDR3aa: CASSPTRANVLTF
CDR3nt: TGTGCCAGCAGTCCCACTCGGGCCAACGTCCTGACTTTC

abundance: many
d_gene: TRBD1
j_gene: TRBJ1-1
v_gene: TRBV9
len: 15
CDR3aa: CASSADRVMNTEAFF
CDR3nt: TGTGCCAGCAGCGCAGACAGGGTTATGAACACTGAAGCTTTCTTT

abundance: NA
d_gene: NA
j_gene: TRBJ2-1
v_gene: TRBV30
len: 13
CDR3aa: CAWSVLDYNEQFF
CDR3nt: TGTGCCTGGAGTGTACTTGATTACAATGAGCAGTTCTTC

abundance: NA
d_gene: NA
j_gene: TRBJ1-2
v_gene: TRBV7-8
len: 14
CDR3aa: CASSPRRLFEGYTF
CDR3nt: TGTGCCAGCAGCCCAAGGCGGTTATTTGAAGGCTACACCTTC

abundance: NA
d_gene: NA
j_gene: TRBJ1-1
v_gene: TRBV20-1
len: 13
CDR3aa: CSARTEMNTEAFF
CDR3nt: TGCAGTGCCCGGACTGAAATGAACACTGAAGCTTTCTTT

abundance: many
d_gene: NA
j_gene: TRBJ1-1
v_gene: TRBV11-2
len: 15
CDR3aa: CASSLGWMGNTEAFF
CDR3nt: TGTGCCAGCAGCTTAGGTTGGATGGGGAACACTGAAGCTTTCTTT

abundance: few
d_gene: NA
j_gene: TRBJ2-1
v_gene: TRBV11-3
len: 11
CDR3aa: CASSNPREQFF
CDR3nt: TGTGCCAGCAGCAACCCCAGGGAGCAGTTCTTC

abundance: NA
d_gene: NA
j_gene: TRBJ2-7
v_gene: TRBV19
len: 15
CDR3aa: CATASTRDPLYEQYF
CDR3nt: TGTGCCACCGCTTCTACCCGGGACCCGCTCTACGAGCAGTACTTC

abundance: many
d_gene: NA
j_gene: TRBJ2-7
v_gene: TRBV6-2/TRBV6-3
len: 14
CDR3aa: CASSQAGQSYEQYF
CDR3nt: TGTGCCAGCAGTCAGGCGGGACAGTCCTACGAGCAGTACTTC

abundance: many
d_gene: TRBD1
j_gene: TRBJ1-4
v_gene: TRBV7-2
len: 17
CDR3aa: CASRRSGQGRSYEKLFF
CDR3nt: TGTGCCAGCAGAAGATCGGGACAGGGTCGGAGTTATGAAAAACTGTTTTTT

abundance: NA
d_gene: TRBD2
j_gene: TRBJ2-7
v_gene: TRBV6-2/TRBV6-3
len: 15
CDR3aa: CASSRSSGASYEQYF
CDR3nt: TGTGCCAGCAGTCGCTCTAGCGGGGCTTCCTACGAGCAGTACTTC

abundance: NA
d_gene: TRBD1
j_gene: TRBJ1-3
v_gene: TRBV29-1
len: 17
CDR3aa: CSIRPDGQGASGNTIYF
CDR3nt: TGCAGCATCCGCCCGGATGGGCAGGGGGCCTCTGGAAACACCATATATTTT

abundance: many
d_gene: NA
j_gene: TRBJ1-1
v_gene: TRBV9
len: 14
CDR3aa: CASSVGALNTEAFF
CDR3nt: TGTGCCAGCAGCGTCGGGGCCCTGAACACTGAAGCTTTCTTT

abundance: many
d_gene: NA
j_gene: TRBJ1-4
v_gene: TRBV6-5
len: 16
CDR3aa: CASSYSSAVTNEKLFF
CDR3nt: TGTGCCAGCAGTTACTCGTCGGCGGTTACTAATGAAAAACTGTTTTTT

abundance: many
d_gene: NA
j_gene: TRBJ1-6
v_gene: TRBV12-3/TRBV12-4
len: 12
CDR3aa: CASSSSNSPLHF
CDR3nt: TGTGCCAGCAGTTCCTCTAATTCACCCCTCCACTTT

abundance: few
d_gene: TRBD1
j_gene: TRBJ2-1
v_gene: TRBV9
len: 12
CDR3aa: CASSVGQGEQFF
CDR3nt: TGTGCCAGCAGCGTAGGACAGGGTGAGCAGTTCTTC

abundance: few
d_gene: NA
j_gene: TRBJ2-1
v_gene: TRBV7-9
len: 15
CDR3aa: CASSEPGVSYNEQFF
CDR3nt: TGTGCCAGCAGCGAACCGGGAGTCTCCTACAATGAGCAGTTCTTC

abundance: many
d_gene: NA
j_gene: TRBJ2-7
v_gene: TRBV6-1
len: 14
CDR3aa: CASSERMGTYEQYF
CDR3nt: TGTGCCAGCAGTGAACGGATGGGGACCTACGAGCAGTACTTC

abundance: many
d_gene: TRBD2
j_gene: TRBJ2-2
v_gene: TRBV20-1
len: 15
CDR3aa: CSASRLAGGTGELFF
CDR3nt: TGCAGTGCTAGCCGACTAGCGGGAGGGACCGGGGAGCTGTTTTTT

abundance: NA
d_gene: NA
j_gene: TRBJ1-6
v_gene: TRBV7-9
len: 16
CDR3aa: CASSLVRVSYNSPLHF
CDR3nt: TGTGCCAGCAGCTTGGTCCGGGTCTCCTATAATTCACCCCTCCACTTT

abundance: many
d_gene: NA
j_gene: TRBJ2-3
v_gene: TRBV6-2/TRBV6-3
len: 17
CDR3aa: CASTHPDSGLATDTQYF
CDR3nt: TGTGCCAGCACTCATCCGGACAGCGGACTTGCCACAGATACGCAGTATTTT

abundance: many
d_gene: TRBD2
j_gene: TRBJ2-3
v_gene: TRBV2
len: 15
CDR3aa: CASKGGSGSGNTQYF
CDR3nt: TGTGCCAGCAAGGGGGGCAGCGGGAGCGGTAATACGCAGTATTTT

abundance: many
d_gene: NA
j_gene: TRBJ2-7
v_gene: TRBV27
len: 12
CDR3aa: CASSLRGNEQYF
CDR3nt: TGTGCCAGCAGTTTACGAGGGAACGAGCAGTACTTC

abundance: NA
d_gene: NA
j_gene: TRBJ2-2
v_gene: TRBV7-2
len: 17
CDR3aa: CASSNRRRGSGTGELFF
CDR3nt: TGTGCCAGCAGCAACCGCCGTCGGGGGAGTGGCACCGGGGAGCTGTTTTTT

abundance: NA
d_gene: NA
j_gene: TRBJ1-1
v_gene: TRBV29-1
len: 13
CDR3aa: CSAEGVVDTEAFF
CDR3nt: TGCAGCGCGGAGGGGGTCGTGGACACTGAAGCTTTCTTT

abundance: many
d_gene: NA
j_gene: TRBJ2-1
v_gene: TRBV20-1
len: 16
CDR3aa: CSARGITSLYYNEQFF
CDR3nt: TGCAGTGCTAGGGGGATTACATCTTTGTACTACAATGAGCAGTTCTTC

abundance: many
d_gene: NA
j_gene: TRBJ2-5
v_gene: TRBV7-9
len: 16
CDR3aa: CASSPRLGRFQETQYF
CDR3nt: TGTGCCAGCAGCCCCAGGCTGGGGAGGTTCCAAGAGACCCAGTACTTC

abundance: few
d_gene: NA
j_gene: TRBJ2-1
v_gene: TRBV5-8
len: 14
CDR3aa: CASIPPVGYNEQFF
CDR3nt: TGTGCCAGCATCCCTCCGGTCGGTTACAATGAGCAGTTCTTC

abundance: few
d_gene: NA
j_gene: TRBJ1-6
v_gene: TRBV9
len: 16
CDR3aa: CASSDRGGRGNSPLHF
CDR3nt: TGTGCCAGCAGCGACCGGGGGGGCCGGGGAAATTCACCCCTCCACTTT

abundance: many
d_gene: TRBD1
j_gene: TRBJ1-1
v_gene: TRBV7-6
len: 15
CDR3aa: CASSYLRQGDTEAFF
CDR3nt: TGTGCCAGCAGCTACCTACGACAGGGGGACACTGAAGCTTTCTTT

abundance: many
d_gene: TRBD2
j_gene: TRBJ2-5
v_gene: TRBV28
len: 13
CDR3aa: CASYSMGGETQYF
CDR3nt: TGTGCCAGCTATTCGATGGGAGGGGAGACCCAGTACTTC

abundance: NA
d_gene: TRBD2
j_gene: TRBJ2-1
v_gene: TRBV5-1
len: 16
CDR3aa: CASSLSTGRGGNEQFF
CDR3nt: TGCGCCAGCAGCCTCTCGACTGGGCGGGGGGGAAATGAGCAGTTCTTC

abundance: few
d_gene: TRBD1
j_gene: TRBJ2-7
v_gene: TRBV20-1
len: 17
CDR3aa: CSARSTWDRDRVYEQYF
CDR3nt: TGCAGTGCTAGATCAACTTGGGACCGGGACAGGGTCTACGAGCAGTACTTC

abundance: many
d_gene: TRBD2
j_gene: TRBJ2-7
v_gene: TRBV30
len: 13
CDR3aa: CAWDPGREYEQYF
CDR3nt: TGTGCCTGGGACCCCGGGCGGGAGTACGAGCAGTACTTC